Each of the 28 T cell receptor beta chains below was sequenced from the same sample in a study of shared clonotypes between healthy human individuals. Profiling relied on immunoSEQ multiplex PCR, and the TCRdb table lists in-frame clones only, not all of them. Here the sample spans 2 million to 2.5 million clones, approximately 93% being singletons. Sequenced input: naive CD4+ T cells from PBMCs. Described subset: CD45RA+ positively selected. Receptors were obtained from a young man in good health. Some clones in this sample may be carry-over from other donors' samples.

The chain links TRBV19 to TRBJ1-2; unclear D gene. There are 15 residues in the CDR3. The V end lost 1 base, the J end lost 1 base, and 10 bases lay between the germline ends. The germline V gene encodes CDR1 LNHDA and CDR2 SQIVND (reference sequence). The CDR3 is CASSIVGSLNYGYTF. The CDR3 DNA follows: TGTGCCAGTAGTATAGTAGGCAGCCTTAACTATGGCTACACCTTC.

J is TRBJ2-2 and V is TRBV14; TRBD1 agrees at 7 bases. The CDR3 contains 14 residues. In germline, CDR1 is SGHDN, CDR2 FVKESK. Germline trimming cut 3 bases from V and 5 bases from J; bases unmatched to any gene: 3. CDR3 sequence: CASSQTGSTGELFF. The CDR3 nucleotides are TGTGCCAGCAGCCAGACAGGGAGTACCGGGGAGCTGTTTTTT.

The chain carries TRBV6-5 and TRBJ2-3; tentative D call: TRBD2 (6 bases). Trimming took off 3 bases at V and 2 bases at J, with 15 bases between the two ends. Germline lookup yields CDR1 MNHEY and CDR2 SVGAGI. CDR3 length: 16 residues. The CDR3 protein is CASSYRRVAVTDTQYF. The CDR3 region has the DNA TGTGCCAGCAGTTATCGGAGGGTAGCGGTCACAGATACGCAGTATTTT.

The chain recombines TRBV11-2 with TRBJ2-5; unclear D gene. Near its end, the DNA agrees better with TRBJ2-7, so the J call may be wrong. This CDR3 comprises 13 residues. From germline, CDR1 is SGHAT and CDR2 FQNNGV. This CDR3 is CASSLAGSYEQYF. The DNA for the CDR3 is TGTGCCAGCAGCTTAGCGGGTTCCTACGAGCAGTACTTC.

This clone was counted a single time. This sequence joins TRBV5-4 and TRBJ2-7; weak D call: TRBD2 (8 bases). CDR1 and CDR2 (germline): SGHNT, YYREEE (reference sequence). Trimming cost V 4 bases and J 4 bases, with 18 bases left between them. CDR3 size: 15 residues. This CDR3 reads CASSQRGRGVYEQYF. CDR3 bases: TGTGCCAGCAGCCAAAGGGGGCGGGGGGTTTACGAGCAGTACTTC.

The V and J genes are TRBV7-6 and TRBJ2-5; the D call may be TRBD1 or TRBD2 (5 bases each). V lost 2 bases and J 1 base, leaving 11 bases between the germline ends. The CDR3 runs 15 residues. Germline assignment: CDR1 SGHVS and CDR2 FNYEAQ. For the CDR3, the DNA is TGTGCCAGCAGCTTATCCCGGGGCGTCCAAGAGACCCAGTACTTC. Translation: CASSLSRGVQETQYF. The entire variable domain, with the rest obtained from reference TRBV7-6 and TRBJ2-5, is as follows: GAGVSQSPRYKVTKRGQDVALRCDPISGHVSLYWYRQALGQGPEFLTYFNYEAQQDKSGLPNDRFSAERPEGSISTLTIQRTEQRDSAMYRCASSLSRGVQETQYFGPGTRLLVL.

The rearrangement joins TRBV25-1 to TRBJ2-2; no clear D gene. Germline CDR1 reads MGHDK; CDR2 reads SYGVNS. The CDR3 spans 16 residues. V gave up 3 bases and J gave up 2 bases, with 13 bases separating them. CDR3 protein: CASSDSGRSNTGELFF. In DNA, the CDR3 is TGTGCCAGCAGTGATTCCGGCAGGTCCAACACCGGGGAGCTGTTTTTT.

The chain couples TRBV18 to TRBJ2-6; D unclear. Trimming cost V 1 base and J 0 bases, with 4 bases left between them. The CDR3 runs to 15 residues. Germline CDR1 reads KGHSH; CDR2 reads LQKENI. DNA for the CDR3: TGTGCCAGCTCACCACTTAACTCTGGGGCCAACGTCCTGACTTTC. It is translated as CASSPLNSGANVLTF.

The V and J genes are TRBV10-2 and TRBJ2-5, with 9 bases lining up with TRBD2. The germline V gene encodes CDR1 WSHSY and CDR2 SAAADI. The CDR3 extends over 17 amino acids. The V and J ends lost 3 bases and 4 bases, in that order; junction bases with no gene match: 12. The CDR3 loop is CASSDLGSGSLSETQYF. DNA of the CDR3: TGCGCCAGCAGTGACTTAGGTAGCGGGAGCCTCTCAGAGACCCAGTACTTC.

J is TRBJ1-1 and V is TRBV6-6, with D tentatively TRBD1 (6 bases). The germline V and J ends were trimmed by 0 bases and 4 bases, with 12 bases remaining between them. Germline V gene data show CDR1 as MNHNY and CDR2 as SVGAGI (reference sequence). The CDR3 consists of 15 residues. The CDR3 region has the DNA TGTGCCAGCAGTTACTCGTGGGGAGGGGGCACTGAAGCTTTCTTT. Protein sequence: CASSYSWGGGTEAFF.

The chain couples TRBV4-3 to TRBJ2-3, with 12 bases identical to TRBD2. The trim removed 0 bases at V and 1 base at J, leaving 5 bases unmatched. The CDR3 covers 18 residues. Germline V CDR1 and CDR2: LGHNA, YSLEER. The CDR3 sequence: CASSQEFPSGGGTDTQYF. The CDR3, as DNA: TGCGCCAGCAGCCAAGAATTCCCTAGCGGGGGGGGCACAGATACGCAGTATTTT.

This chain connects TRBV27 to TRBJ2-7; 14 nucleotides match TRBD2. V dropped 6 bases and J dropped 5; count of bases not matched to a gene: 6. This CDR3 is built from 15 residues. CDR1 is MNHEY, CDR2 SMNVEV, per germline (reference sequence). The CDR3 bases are TGTGCCAGCAGCTGGACGGGACTAGCGGGAGACGAGCAGTACTTC. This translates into CASSWTGLAGDEQYF.

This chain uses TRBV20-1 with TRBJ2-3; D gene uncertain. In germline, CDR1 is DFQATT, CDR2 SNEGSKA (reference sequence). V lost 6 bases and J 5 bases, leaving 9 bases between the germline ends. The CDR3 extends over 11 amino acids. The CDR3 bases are TGCAGTGCCCGGACCCGAGATACGCAGTATTTT. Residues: CSARTRDTQYF.

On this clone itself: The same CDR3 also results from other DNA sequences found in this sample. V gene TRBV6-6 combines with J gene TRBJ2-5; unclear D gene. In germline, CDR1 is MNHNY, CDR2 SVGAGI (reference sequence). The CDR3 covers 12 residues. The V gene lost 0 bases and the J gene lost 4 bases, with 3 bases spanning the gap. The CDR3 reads CASSYSGETQYF. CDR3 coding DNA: TGTGCCAGCAGTTACTCTGGAGAGACCCAGTACTTC.

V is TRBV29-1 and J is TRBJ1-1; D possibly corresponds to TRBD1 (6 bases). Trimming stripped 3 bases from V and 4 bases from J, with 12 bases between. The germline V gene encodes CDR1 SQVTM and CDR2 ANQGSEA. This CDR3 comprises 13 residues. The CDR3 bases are TGCAGCGTTGACGGCAGGGGTTTCACTGAAGCTTTCTTT. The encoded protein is CSVDGRGFTEAFF.

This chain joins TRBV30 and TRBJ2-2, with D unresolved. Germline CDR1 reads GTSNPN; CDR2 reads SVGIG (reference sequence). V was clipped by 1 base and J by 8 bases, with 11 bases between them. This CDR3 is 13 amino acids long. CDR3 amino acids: CAWSEVLSGELFF. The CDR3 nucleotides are TGTGCCTGGAGTGAAGTTTTGTCGGGGGAGCTGTTTTTT. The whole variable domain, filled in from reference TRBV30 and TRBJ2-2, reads SQTIHQWPATLVQPVGSPLSLECTVEGTSNPNLYWYRQAAGRGLQLLFYSVGIGQISSEVPQNLSASRPQDRQFILSSKKLLLSDSGFYLCAWSEVLSGELFFGEGSRLTVL.

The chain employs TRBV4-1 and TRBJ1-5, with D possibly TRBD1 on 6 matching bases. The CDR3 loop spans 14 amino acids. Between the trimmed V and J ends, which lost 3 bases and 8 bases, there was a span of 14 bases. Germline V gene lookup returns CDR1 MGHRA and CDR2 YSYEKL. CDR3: CASSHSQGGEPQHF. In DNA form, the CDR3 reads TGCGCCAGCAGCCACTCCCAAGGGGGGGAGCCCCAGCATTTT.

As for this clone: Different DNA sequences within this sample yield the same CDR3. As DNA, the CDR3 is TGCGCCAGCAGCTTGGGACAGGGAAGCACTGAAGCTTTCTTT. It codes for CASSLGQGSTEAFF. The chain links TRBV5-1 to TRBJ1-1; TRBD1 aligns across 7 bases. In germline, CDR1 is SGHRS, CDR2 YFSETQ. The trim removed 0 bases at V and 4 bases at J, leaving 3 bases unmatched. The CDR3 sequence is 14 residues long.

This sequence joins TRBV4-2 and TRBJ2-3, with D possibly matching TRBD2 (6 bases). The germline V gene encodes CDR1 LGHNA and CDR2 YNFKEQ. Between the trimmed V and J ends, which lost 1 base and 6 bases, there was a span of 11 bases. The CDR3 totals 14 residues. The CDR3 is CASSQGGDLDTQYF. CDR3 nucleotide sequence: TGTGCCAGCAGCCAAGGGGGGGACTTGGATACGCAGTATTTT.

The CDR3 DNA reads as TGTGCCAGCAGCACGGGACAGGGGCCTGAAAAACTGTTTTTT. This gives the protein CASSTGQGPEKLFF. The chain combines TRBV5-5 with TRBJ1-4, with TRBD1 matching over 10 bases. The CDR3 runs to 14 residues. The V and J ends lost 4 bases and 7 bases, in that order; junction bases with no gene match: 4. Germline V gene data show CDR1 as SGHKS and CDR2 as YYEKEE (reference sequence).

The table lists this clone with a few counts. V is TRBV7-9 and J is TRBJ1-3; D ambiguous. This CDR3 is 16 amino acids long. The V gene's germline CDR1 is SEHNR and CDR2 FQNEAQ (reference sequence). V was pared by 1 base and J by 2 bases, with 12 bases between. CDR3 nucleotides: TGTGCCAGCAGCTTAGTAAAGGTATGTACTGGAAACACCATATATTTT. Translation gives CASSLVKVCTGNTIYF.

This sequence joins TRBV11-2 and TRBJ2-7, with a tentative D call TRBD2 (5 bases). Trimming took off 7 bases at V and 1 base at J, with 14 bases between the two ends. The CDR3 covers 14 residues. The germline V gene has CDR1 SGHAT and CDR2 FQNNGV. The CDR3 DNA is TGTGCCAGCATCAGGACCACGGGATCCTACGAGCAGTACTTC. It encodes CASIRTTGSYEQYF.

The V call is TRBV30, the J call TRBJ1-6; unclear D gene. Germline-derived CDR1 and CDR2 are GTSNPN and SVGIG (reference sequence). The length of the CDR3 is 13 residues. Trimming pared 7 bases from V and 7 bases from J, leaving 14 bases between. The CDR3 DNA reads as TGTGCCTCCCAGTCGGTTGGAAATTCACCCCTCCACTTT. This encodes CASQSVGNSPLHF. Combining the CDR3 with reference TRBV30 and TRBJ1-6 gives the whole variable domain SQTIHQWPATLVQPVGSPLSLECTVEGTSNPNLYWYRQAAGRGLQLLFYSVGIGQISSEVPQNLSASRPQDRQFILSSKKLLLSDSGFYLCASQSVGNSPLHFGNGTRLTVT.

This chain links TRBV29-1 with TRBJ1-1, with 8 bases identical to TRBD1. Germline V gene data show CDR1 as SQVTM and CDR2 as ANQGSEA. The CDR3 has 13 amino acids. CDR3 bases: TGCAGAGCCTCCGACAGGGGCGACACTGAAGCTTTCTTT. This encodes CRASDRGDTEAFF.

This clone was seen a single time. CDR3 sequence (DNA): TGTGCCAGTAGTATAGACATGGGTCCGGGGCAGCCCCAGCATTTT. Its protein is CASSIDMGPGQPQHF. The V and J genes are TRBV19 and TRBJ1-5; D is unresolved. V dropped 0 bases and J dropped 7 bases, with 13 bases sitting between them. The germline V gene has CDR1 LNHDA and CDR2 SQIVND (reference sequence). CDR3 size: 15 residues. Using reference TRBV19 and TRBJ1-5 for the parts outside the CDR3, the full variable domain is DGGITQSPKYLFRKEGQNVTLSCEQNLNHDAMYWYRQDPGQGLRLIYYSQIVNDFQKGDIAEGYSVSREKKESFPLTVTSAQKNPTAFYLCASSIDMGPGQPQHFGDGTRLSIL.

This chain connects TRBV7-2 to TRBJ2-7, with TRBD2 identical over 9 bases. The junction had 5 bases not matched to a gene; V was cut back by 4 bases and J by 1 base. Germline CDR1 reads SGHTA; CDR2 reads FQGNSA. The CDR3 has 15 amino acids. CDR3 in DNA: TGTGCCAGCAGCTCTGGACTAGCGAAATCCTACGAGCAGTACTTC. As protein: CASSSGLAKSYEQYF.

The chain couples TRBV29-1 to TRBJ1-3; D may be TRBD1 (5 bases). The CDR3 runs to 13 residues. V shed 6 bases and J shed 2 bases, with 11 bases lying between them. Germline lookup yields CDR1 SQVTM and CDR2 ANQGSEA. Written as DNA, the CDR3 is TGCAGCGTGATACGGACACCTGGAAACACCATATATTTT. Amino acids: CSVIRTPGNTIYF. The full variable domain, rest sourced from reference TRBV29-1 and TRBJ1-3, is SAVISQKPSRDICQRGTSLTIQCQVDSQVTMMFWYRQQPGQSLTLIATANQGSEATYESGFVIDKFPISRPNLTFSTLTVSNMSPEDSSIYLCSVIRTPGNTIYFGEGSWLTVV.

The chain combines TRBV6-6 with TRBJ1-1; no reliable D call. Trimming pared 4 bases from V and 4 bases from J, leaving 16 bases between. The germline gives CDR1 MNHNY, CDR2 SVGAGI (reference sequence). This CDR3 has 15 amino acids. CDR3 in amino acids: CASSFWESRITEAFF. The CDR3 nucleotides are TGTGCCAGCAGTTTTTGGGAATCCCGGATCACTGAAGCTTTCTTT.